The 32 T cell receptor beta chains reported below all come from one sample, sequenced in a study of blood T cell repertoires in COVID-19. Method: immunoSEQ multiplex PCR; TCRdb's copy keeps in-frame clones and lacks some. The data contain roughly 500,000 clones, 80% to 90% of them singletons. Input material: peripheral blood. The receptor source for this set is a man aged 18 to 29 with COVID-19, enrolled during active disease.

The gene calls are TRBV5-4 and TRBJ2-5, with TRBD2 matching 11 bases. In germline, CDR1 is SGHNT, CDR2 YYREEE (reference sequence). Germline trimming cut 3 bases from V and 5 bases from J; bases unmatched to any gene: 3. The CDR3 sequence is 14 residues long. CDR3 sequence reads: CASSSRTSGETQYF. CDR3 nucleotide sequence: TGTGCCAGCAGCTCACGGACTAGCGGGGAGACCCAGTACTTC. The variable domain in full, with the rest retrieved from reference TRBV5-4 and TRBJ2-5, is ETGVTQSPTHLIKTRGQQVTLRCSSQSGHNTVSWYQQALGQGPQFIFQYYREEENGRGNFPPRFSGLQFPNYSSELNVNALELDDSALYLCASSSRTSGETQYFGPGTRLLVL.

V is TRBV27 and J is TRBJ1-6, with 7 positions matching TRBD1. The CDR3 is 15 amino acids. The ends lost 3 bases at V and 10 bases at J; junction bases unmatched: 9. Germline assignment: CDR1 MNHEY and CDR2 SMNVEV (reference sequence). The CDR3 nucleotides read TGTGCCAGCAGTTTCACCCGGGACAGCGGGTCACCCCTCCACTTT. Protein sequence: CASSFTRDSGSPLHF.

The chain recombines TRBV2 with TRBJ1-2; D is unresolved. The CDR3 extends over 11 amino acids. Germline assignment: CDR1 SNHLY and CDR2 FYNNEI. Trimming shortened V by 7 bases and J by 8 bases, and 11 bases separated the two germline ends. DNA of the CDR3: TGTGCCAGCACCCGCGGGGAGGGCTACACCTTC. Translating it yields CASTRGEGYTF.

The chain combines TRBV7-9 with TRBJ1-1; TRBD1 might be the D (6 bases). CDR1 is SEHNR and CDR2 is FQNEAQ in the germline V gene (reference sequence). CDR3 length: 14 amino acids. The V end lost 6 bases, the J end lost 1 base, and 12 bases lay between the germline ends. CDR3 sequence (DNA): TGTGCCAGCAGATATCGACAGGAGAACACTGAAGCTTTCTTT. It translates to CASRYRQENTEAFF.

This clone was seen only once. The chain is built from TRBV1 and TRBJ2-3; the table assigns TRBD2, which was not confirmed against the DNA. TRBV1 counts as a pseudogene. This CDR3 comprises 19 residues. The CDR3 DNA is TGCACCAGCAGCCAAGGGCCTAGCGGGAGGGCCGAGTGCACAGATACGCAGTATTTT. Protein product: CTSSQGPSGRAECTDTQYF.

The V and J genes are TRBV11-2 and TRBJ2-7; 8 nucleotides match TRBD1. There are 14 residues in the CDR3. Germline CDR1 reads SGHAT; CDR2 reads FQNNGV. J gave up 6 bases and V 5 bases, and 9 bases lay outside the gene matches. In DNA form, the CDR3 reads TGTGCCAGCAGCCCTGACAGGGGTGCCTCCGAGCAGTACTTC. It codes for CASSPDRGASEQYF.

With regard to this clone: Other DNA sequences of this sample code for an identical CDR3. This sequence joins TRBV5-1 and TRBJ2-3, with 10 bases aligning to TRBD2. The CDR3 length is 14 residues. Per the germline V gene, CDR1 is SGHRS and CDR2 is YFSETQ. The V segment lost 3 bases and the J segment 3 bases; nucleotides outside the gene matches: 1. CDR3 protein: CASSSLAGTDTQYF. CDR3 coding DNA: TGCGCCAGCAGCTCACTAGCGGGAACAGATACGCAGTATTTT.

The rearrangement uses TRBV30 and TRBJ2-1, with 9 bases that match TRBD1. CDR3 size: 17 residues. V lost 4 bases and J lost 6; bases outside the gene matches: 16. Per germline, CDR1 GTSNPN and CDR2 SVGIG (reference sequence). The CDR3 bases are TGTGCCTGGAACCGGGACAGGGTCGGCGGACACGGCAATGAGCAGTTCTTC. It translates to CAWNRDRVGGHGNEQFF.

CDR3 region: CASTQLAGADTQYF. The CDR3 DNA is TGTGCCAGCACCCAACTAGCGGGAGCAGATACGCAGTATTTT. This chain connects TRBV28 to TRBJ2-3; TRBD2 matches 11 bases. The germline V gene encodes CDR1 MDHEN and CDR2 SYDVKM. CDR3 length: 14 residues. V shed 7 bases, J shed 4 bases, and the junction held 4 bases outside the gene matches.

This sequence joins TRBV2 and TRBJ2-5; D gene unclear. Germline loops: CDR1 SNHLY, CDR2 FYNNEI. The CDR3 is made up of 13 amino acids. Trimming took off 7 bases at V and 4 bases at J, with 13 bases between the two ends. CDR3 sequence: CASIFEHGETQYF. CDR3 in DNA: TGTGCCAGCATTTTCGAGCATGGAGAGACCCAGTACTTC. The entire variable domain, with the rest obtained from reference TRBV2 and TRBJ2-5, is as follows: EPEVTQTPSHQVTQMGQEVILRCVPISNHLYFYWYRQILGQKVEFLVSFYNNEISEKSEIFDDQFSVERPDGSNFTLKIRSTKLEDSAMYFCASIFEHGETQYFGPGTRLLVL.

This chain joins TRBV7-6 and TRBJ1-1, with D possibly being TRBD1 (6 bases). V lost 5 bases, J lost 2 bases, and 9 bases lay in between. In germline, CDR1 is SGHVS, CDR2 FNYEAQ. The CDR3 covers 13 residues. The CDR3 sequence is CASSLDSNTEAFF. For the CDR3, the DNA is TGTGCCAGCAGCCTGGACAGCAACACTGAAGCTTTCTTT.

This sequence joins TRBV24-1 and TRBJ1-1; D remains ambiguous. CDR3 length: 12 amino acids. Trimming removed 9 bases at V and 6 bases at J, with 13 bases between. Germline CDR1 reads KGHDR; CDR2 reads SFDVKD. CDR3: CATRGEGPEAFF. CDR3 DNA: TGTGCCACCCGTGGGGAGGGTCCTGAAGCTTTCTTT.

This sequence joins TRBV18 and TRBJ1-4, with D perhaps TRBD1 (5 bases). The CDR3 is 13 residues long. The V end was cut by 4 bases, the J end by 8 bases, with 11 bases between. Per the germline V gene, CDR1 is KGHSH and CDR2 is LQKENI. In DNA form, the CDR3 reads TGTGCCAGCTCACTTCGGACATTGGAAAAACTGTTTTTT. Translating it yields CASSLRTLEKLFF.

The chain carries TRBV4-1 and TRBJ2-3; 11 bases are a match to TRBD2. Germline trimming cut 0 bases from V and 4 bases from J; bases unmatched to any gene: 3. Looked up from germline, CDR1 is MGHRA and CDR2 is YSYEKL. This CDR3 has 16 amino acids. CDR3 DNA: TGCGCCAGCAGCCAAGAAAGACTAGCGGGACCAGATACGCAGTATTTT. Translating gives CASSQERLAGPDTQYF.

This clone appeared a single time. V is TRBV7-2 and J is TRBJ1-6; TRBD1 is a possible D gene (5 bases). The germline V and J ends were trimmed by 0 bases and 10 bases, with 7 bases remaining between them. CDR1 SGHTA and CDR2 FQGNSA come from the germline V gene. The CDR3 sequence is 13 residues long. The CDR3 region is CASSLAGGSPLHF. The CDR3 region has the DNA TGTGCCAGCAGCTTAGCCGGGGGGTCACCCCTCCACTTT.

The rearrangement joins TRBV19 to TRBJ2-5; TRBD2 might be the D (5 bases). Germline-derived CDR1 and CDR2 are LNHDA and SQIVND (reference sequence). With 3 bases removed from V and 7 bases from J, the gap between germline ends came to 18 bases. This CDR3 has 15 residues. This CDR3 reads CASSIIDGPEGTQYF. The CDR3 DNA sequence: TGTGCCAGTAGTATCATTGACGGACCCGAGGGGACCCAGTACTTC.

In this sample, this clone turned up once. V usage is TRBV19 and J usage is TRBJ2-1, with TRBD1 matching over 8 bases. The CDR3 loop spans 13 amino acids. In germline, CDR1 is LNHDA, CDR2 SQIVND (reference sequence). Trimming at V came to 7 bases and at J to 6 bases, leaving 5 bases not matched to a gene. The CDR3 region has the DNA TGTGCCAGTAACCCCGACAGGGGCAATGAGCAGTTCTTC. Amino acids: CASNPDRGNEQFF.

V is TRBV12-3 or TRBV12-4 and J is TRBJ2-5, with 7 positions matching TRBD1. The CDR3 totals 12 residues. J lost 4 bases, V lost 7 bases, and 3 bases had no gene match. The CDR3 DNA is TGTGCCAGCACCAACAGGGGAGAGACCCAGTACTTC. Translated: CASTNRGETQYF.

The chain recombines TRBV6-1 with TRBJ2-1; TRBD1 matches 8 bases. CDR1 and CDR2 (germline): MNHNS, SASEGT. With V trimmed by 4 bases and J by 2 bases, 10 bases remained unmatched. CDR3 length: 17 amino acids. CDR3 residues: CASSAGTGGMAYNEQFF. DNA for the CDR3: TGTGCCAGCAGTGCGGGAACAGGGGGTATGGCCTACAATGAGCAGTTCTTC.

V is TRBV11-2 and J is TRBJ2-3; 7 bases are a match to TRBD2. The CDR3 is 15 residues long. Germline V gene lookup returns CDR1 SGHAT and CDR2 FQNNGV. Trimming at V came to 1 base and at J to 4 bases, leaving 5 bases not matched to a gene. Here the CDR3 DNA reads TGTGCCAGCAGCTTAGTGGCCCGGGGGGCAGATACGCAGTATTTT. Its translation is CASSLVARGADTQYF. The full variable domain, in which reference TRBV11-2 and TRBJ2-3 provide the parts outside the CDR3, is EAGVAQSPRYKIIEKRQSVAFWCNPISGHATLYWYQQILGQGPKLLIQFQNNGVVDDSQLPKDRFSAERLKGVDSTLKIQPAKLEDSAVYLCASSLVARGADTQYFGPGTRLTVL.

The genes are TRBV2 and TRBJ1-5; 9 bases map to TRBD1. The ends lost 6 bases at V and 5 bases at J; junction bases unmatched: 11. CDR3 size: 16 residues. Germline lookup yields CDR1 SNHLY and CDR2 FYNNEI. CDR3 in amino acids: CASRMDTGQGYQPQHF. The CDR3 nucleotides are TGTGCCAGCAGGATGGACACGGGACAGGGTTATCAGCCCCAGCATTTT.

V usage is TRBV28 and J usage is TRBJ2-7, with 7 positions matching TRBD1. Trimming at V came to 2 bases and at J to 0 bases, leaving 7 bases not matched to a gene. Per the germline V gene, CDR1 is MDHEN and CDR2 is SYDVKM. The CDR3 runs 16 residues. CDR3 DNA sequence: TGTGCCAGCAGTTTAGTTCAGGGGGTAGTCTCCTACGAGCAGTACTTC. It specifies CASSLVQGVVSYEQYF.

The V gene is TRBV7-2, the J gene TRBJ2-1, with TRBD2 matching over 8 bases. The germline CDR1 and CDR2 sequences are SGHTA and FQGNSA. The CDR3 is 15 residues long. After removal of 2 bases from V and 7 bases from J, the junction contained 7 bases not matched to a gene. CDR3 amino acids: CASSLSGGGTNEQFF. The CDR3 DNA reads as TGTGCCAGCAGCTTAAGTGGCGGGGGGACAAATGAGCAGTTCTTC.

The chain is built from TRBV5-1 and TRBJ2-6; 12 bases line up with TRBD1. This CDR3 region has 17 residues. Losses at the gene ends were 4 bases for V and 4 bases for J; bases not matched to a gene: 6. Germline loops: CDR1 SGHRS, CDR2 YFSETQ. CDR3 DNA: TGCGCCAGCAGCCAGGGACAGGGGGCACCCGGGGCCAACGTCCTGACTTTC. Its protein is CASSQGQGAPGANVLTF.

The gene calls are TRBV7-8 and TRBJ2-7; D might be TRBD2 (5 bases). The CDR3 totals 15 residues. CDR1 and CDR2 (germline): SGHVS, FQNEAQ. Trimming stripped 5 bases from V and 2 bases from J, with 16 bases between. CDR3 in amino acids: CASSGYQRSAYEQYF. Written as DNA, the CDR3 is TGTGCCAGCAGCGGCTATCAGCGGTCGGCCTACGAGCAGTACTTC.

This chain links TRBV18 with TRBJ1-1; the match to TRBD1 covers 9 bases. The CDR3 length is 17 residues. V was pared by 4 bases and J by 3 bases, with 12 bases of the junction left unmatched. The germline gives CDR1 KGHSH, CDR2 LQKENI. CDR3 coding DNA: TGTGCCAGCTCACTTCGACGGACAGGGGATTATGACACTGAAGCTTTCTTT. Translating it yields CASSLRRTGDYDTEAFF. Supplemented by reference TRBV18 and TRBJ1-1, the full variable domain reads NAGVMQNPRHLVRRRGQEARLRCSPMKGHSHVYWYRQLPEEGLKFMVYLQKENIIDESGMPKERFSAEFPKEGPSILRIQQVVRGDSAAYFCASSLRRTGDYDTEAFFGQGTRLTVV.

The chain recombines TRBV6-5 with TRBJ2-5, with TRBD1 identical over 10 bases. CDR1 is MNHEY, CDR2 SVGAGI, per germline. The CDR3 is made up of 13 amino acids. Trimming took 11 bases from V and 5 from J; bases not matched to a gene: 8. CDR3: CAGRTGGRETQYF. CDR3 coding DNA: TGTGCCGGACGGACAGGGGGTCGGGAGACCCAGTACTTC.

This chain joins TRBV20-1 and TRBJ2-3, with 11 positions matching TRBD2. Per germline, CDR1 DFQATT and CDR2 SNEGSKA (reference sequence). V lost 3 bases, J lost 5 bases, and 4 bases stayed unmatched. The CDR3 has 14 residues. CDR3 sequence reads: CSASIAGGEDTQYF. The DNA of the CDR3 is TGCAGTGCTAGTATAGCGGGGGGGGAAGATACGCAGTATTTT.

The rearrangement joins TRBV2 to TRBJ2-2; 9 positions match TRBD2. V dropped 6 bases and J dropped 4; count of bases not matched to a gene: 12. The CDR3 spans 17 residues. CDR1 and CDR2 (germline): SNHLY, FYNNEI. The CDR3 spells CASRWLAGLRGTGELFF. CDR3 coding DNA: TGTGCCAGCAGGTGGCTAGCGGGACTTCGAGGCACCGGGGAGCTGTTTTTT.

CDR3 DNA sequence: TGTGCCAGCTCACCCGGGACAGAGGGGGATGAGCAGTACTTC. This codes for CASSPGTEGDEQYF. This chain uses TRBV18 with TRBJ2-7; 7 bases line up with TRBD1. The germline V gene encodes CDR1 KGHSH and CDR2 LQKENI. The CDR3 covers 14 residues. V was clipped by 3 bases and J by 7 bases; unmatched bases: 9.

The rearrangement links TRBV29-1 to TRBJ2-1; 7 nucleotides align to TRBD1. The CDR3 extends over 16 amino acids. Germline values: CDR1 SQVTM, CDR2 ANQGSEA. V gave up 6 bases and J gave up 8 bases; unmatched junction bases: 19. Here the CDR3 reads CSVPLPTGAHLDEQFF. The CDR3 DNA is TGCAGCGTCCCCCTACCTACAGGGGCCCATCTGGATGAGCAGTTCTTC.

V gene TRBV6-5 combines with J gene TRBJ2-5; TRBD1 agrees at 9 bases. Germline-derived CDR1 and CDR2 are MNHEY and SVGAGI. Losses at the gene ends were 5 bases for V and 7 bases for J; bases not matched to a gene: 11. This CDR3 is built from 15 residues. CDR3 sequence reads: CASSLGTGSLGTQYF. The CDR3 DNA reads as TGTGCCAGCAGTCTAGGGACAGGGTCCCTAGGGACCCAGTACTTC.